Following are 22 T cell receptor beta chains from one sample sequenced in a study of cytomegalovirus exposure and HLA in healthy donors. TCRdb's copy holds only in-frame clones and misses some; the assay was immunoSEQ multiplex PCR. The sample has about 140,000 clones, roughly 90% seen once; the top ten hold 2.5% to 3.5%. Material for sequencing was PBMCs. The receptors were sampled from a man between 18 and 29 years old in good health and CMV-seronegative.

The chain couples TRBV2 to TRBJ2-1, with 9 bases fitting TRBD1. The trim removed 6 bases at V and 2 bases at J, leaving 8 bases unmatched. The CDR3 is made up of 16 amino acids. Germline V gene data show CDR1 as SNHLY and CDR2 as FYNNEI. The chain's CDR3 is CASSVLRDRAYNEQFF. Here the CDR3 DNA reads TGTGCCAGCAGCGTCTTGAGGGACAGGGCCTACAATGAGCAGTTCTTC.

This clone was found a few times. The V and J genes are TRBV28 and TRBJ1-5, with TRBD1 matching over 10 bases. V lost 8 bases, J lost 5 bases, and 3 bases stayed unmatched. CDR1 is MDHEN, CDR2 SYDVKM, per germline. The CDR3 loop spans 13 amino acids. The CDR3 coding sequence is TGTGCCAGCGAGGGACAGGGGTATCAGCCCCAGCATTTT. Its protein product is CASEGQGYQPQHF.

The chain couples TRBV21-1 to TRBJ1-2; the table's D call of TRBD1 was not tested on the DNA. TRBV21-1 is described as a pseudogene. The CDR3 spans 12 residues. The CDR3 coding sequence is TGTGCCAGCAGCCCGGACAGCTATGGCTACACCTTC. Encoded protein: CASSPDSYGYTF.

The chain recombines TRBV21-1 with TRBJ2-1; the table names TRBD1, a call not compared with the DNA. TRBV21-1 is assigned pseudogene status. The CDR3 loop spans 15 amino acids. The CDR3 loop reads CASSSRRTAQNEQFF. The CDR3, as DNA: TGTGCCAGCAGTAGCAGACGGACAGCGCAAAATGAGCAGTTCTTC.

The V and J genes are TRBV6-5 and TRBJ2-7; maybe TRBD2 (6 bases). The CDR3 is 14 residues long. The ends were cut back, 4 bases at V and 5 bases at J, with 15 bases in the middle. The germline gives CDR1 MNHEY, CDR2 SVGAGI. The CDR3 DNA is TGTGCCAGCAGTTTACGTCGGACTAAAGACGAGCAGTACTTC. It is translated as CASSLRRTKDEQYF.

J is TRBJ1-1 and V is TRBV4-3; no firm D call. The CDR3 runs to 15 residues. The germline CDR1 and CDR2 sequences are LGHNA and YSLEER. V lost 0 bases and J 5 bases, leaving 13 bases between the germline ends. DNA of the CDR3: TGCGCCAGCAGCCAAGATCTTAAGGGAGGAACTGAAGCTTTCTTT. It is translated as CASSQDLKGGTEAFF.

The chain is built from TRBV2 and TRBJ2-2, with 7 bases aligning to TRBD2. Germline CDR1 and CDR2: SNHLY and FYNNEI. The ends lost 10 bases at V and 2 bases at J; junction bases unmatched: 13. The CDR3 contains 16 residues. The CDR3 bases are TGTGCCACGACGTTGAGGCTAGCGGTAAACACCGGGGAGCTGTTTTTT. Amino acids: CATTLRLAVNTGELFF.

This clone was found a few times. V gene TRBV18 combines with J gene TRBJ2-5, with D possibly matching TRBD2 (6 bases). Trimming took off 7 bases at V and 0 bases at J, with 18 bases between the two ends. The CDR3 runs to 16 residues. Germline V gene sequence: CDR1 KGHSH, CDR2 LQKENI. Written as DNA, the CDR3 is TGTGCCAGCTTAAACACGGGGGACCCGAACCAAGAGACCCAGTACTTC. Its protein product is CASLNTGDPNQETQYF. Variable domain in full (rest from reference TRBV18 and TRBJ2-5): NAGVMQNPRHLVRRRGQEARLRCSPMKGHSHVYWYRQLPEEGLKFMVYLQKENIIDESGMPKERFSAEFPKEGPSILRIQQVVRGDSAAYFCASLNTGDPNQETQYFGPGTRLLVL.

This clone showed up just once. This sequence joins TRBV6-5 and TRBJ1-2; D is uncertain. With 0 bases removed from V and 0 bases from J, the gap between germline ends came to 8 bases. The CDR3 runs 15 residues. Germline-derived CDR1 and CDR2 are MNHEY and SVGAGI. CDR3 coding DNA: TGTGCCAGCAGTTACTCCCCCGTAGCTAACTATGGCTACACCTTC. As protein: CASSYSPVANYGYTF.

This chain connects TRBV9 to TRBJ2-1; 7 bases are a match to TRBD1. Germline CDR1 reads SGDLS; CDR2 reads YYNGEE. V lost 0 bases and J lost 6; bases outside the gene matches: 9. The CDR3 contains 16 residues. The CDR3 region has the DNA TGTGCCAGCAGCGTAGCTGGCACAGGGGTGATCAATGAGCAGTTCTTC. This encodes CASSVAGTGVINEQFF.

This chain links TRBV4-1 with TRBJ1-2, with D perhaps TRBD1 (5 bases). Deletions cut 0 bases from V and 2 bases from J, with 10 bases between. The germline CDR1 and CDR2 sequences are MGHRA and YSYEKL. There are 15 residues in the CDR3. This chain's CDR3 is CASSQDGAGNYGYTF. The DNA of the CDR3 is TGCGCCAGCAGCCAAGATGGGGCAGGGAACTATGGCTACACCTTC.

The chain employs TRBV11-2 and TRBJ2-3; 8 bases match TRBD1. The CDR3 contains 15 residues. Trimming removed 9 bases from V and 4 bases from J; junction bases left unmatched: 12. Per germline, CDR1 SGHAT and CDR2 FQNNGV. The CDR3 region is CASRRQGAGPDTQYF. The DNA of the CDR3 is TGTGCCAGTCGACGCCAGGGGGCCGGACCAGATACGCAGTATTTT.

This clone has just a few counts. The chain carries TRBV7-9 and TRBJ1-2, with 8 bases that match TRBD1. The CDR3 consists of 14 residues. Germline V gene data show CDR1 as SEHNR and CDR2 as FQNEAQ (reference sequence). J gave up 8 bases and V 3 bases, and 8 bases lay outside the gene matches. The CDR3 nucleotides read TGTGCCAGCAGCTTTGGTGAGACAGGGGAAGGCTACACCTTC. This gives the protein CASSFGETGEGYTF.

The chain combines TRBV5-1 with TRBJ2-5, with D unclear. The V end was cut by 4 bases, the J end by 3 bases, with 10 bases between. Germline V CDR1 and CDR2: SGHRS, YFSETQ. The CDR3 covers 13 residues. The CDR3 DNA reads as TGCGCCAGCAGCCCCTCAGGAAAAGAGACCCAGTACTTC. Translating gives CASSPSGKETQYF. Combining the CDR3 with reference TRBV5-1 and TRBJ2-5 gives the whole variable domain KAGVTQTPRYLIKTRGQQVTLSCSPISGHRSVSWYQQTPGQGLQFLFEYFSETQRNKGNFPGRFSGRQFSNSRSEMNVSTLELGDSALYLCASSPSGKETQYFGPGTRLLVL.

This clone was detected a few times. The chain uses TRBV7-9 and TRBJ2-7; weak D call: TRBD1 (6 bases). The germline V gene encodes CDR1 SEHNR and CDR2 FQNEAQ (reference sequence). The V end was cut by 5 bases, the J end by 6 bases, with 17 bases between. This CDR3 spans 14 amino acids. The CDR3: CASSTGQTPSEQYF. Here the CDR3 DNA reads TGTGCCAGCAGCACGGGACAAACCCCAAGCGAGCAGTACTTC.

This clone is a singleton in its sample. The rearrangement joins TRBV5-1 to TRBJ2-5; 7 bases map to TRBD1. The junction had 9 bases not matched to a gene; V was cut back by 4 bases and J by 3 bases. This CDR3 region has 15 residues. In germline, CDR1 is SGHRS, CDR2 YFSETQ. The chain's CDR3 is CASSATGTVEETQYF. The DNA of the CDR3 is TGCGCCAGCAGCGCTACCGGGACAGTAGAAGAGACCCAGTACTTC.

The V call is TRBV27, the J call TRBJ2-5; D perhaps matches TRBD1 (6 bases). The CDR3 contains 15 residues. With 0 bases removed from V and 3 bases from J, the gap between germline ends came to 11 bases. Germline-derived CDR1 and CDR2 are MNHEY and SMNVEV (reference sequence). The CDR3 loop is CASSLSDSKEETQYF. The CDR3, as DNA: TGTGCCAGCAGTTTATCGGACAGCAAAGAAGAGACCCAGTACTTC.

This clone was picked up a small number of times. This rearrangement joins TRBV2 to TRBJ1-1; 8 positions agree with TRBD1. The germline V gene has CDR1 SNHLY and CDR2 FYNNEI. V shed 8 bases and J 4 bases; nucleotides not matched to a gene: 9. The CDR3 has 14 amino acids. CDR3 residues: CASGSGQGFTEAFF. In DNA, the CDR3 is TGTGCCAGCGGATCAGGACAGGGATTCACTGAAGCTTTCTTT. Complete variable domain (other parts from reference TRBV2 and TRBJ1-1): EPEVTQTPSHQVTQMGQEVILRCVPISNHLYFYWYRQILGQKVEFLVSFYNNEISEKSEIFDDQFSVERPDGSNFTLKIRSTKLEDSAMYFCASGSGQGFTEAFFGQGTRLTVV.

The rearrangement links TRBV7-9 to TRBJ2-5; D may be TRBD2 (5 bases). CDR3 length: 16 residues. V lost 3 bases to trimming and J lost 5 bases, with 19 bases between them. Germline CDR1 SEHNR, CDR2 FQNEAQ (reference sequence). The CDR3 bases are TGTGCCAGCAGCTTCTCCTTCCACCCTAGGAGGGAGACCCAGTACTTC. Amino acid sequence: CASSFSFHPRRETQYF. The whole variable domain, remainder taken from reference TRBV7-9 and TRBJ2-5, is DTGVSQNPRHKITKRGQNVTFRCDPISEHNRLYWYRQTLGQGPEFLTYFQNEAQLEKSRLLSDRFSAERPKGSFSTLEIQRTEQGDSAMYLCASSFSFHPRRETQYFGPGTRLLVL.

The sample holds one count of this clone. CDR3 sequence (DNA): TGTGCCACCAGGGAACCAGGGGGCGAATCTAATGAAAAACTGTTTTTT. Translated: CATREPGGESNEKLFF. The rearrangement uses TRBV15 and TRBJ1-4, with TRBD1 matching over 8 bases. J lost 3 bases, V lost 6 bases, and 9 bases had no gene match. The CDR3 runs 16 residues. Germline assignment: CDR1 LNHNV and CDR2 YYDKDF (reference sequence).

CDR3 DNA: TGTGCCAGCAGCTCCCGAGGACTAGCGAGAGACAATGAGCAGTTCTTC. Its translation is CASSSRGLARDNEQFF. The gene calls are TRBV7-2 and TRBJ2-1; 9 positions match TRBD2. This CDR3 is built from 16 residues. V lost 4 bases to trimming and J lost 5 bases; unmatched junction nucleotides: 9. The V gene's germline CDR1 is SGHTA and CDR2 FQGNSA.

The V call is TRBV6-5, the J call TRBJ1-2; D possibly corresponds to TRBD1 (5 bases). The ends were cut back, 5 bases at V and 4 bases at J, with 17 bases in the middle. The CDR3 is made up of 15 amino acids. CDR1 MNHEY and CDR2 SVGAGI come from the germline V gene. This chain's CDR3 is CASSPGIVVFYGYTF. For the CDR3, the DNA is TGTGCCAGCAGTCCAGGGATTGTGGTGTTCTATGGCTACACCTTC.